This T cell receptor beta chain was found in a study of T cell responses to AZD1222 COVID-19 vaccine. V dropped 0 bases and J dropped 2; count of bases not matched to a gene: 4. This CDR3 comprises 17 residues. The V gene's germline CDR1 is KGHSH and CDR2 LQKENI. Using immunoSEQ multiplex PCR, the repertoire was profiled, and TCRdb retains in-frame clones only, with some absent. The sample shows tens of thousands of clones, about 88% of them seen only once. This rearrangement joins TRBV18 to TRBJ2-2, with TRBD1 matching over 9 bases. The sample consisted of peripheral blood, taken on day 0 of AZD1222 vaccination. This receptor was identified in an adult in good health. In DNA form, the CDR3 reads TGTGCCAGCTCACCACCGGCGACAGGGGGAAACACCGGGGAGCTGTTTTTT. Amino acids: CASSPPATGGNTGELFF.